This note documents a single T cell receptor beta chain sequence. Antigen specificity is unknown. The data originate from a study of CD8+CD57+ T cells in acquired aplastic anemia. The wider study: Among healthy donors, CD4+ cells averaged about 9.9 million reads.

Profiling of TCR beta VDJ combinations and CDR3 sequences used genomic DNA as template. From the reads, TCRdb called clonotypes with MiXCR, one entry per CDR3 protein. The sample contains some 130,000 distinct CDR3 sequences, around 50% of which appear only once. This CDR3 spans 16 amino acids. The V gene's germline CDR1 is WSHSY and CDR2 SAAADI. V was pared by 2 bases and J by 4 bases, with 9 bases of the junction left unmatched. Study-wide results and caveats: Any difference that existed in CD8+ Simpson's diversity between patients and controls was not significant. Shared by patients and controls, fewer than 30 CD8+ CDR3s were abundant in patients.

The rearrangement links TRBV10-2 to TRBJ1-1, with 8 bases matching TRBD1. The specimen sequenced was sorted CD4+, CD8+, or CD8+CD57+ T cells (not recorded which) from PBMCs. This TCR came from a human donor in good health, serving as a control. The CDR3 region has the DNA TGCGCCAGCAGTGAGCTAAGGACAGGGAGGGGCACTGAAGCTTTCTTT. The encoded protein is CASSELRTGRGTEAFF.